Detailed here is one TCR beta chain. Under the authors' procedure: Amplification of reference gene primers provided the estimated nucleated cell counts. The data were produced by immunoSEQ multiplex PCR, yet TCRdb's version contains in-frame clones alone and is incomplete. V and J calls and clone size are copied from that table; D and trimming were computed from the DNA. This sample has roughly 500,000 clones, with nearly 90% found just once. This specimen comes from a study of blood T cell repertoires in COVID-19. Study-level background: Sites across the United States, Italy and Spain contributed samples from acute and convalescent COVID-19. T cells, B-cell-depleted T cells, or PBMCs provided the cDNA or gDNA that served as material.

The Seattle site enrolled patients during active infection and followed them longitudinally. Germline CDR1 is SGHNT and CDR2 is YENEEA. Trimming took 5 bases from V and 2 from J; bases not matched to a gene: 2. The CDR3 totals 14 residues. The chain joins TRBV11-3 to TRBJ2-3, with 9 bases fitting TRBD1. The source is a man younger than 30 with COVID-19, enrolled during active disease. Sequencing was performed on peripheral blood. CDR3 residues: CASSRDRDTDTQYF. The CDR3 bases are TGTGCCAGCAGCCGGGACAGGGACACAGATACGCAGTATTTT.